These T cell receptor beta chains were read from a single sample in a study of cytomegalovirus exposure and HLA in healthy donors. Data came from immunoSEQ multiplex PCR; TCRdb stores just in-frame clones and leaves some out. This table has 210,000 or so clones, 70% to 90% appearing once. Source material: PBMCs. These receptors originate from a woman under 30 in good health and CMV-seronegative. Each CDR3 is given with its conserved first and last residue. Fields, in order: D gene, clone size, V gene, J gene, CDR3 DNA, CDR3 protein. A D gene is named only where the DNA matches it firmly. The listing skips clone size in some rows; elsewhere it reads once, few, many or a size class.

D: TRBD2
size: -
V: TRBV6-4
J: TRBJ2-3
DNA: TGTGCCAGCAGTGAGGGGACTAGCGGCACAGATACGCAGTATTTT
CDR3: CASSEGTSGTDTQYF

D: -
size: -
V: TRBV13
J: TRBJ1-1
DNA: TGTGCCAGCAGCTCGGGGGGAGGTAAAGAGGAAGCTTTCTTT
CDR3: CASSSGGGKEEAFF

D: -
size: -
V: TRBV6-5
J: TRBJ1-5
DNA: TGTGCCAGCAGGCGACAGGTGGATCAGCCCCAGCATTTT
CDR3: CASRRQVDQPQHF

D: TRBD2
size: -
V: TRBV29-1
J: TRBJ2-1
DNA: TGCAGCGTGACTAGCGGGAGGGCCCTGAATGAGCAGTTCTTC
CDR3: CSVTSGRALNEQFF

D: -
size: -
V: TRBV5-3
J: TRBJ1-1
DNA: TGTGCCAGAAGCTTGTTCGCTGACAGGGCTTTCTTT
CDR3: CARSLFADRAFF

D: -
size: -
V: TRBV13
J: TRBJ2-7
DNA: TGTGCCAGCAGCTTCGGGATTTCCTACGAGCAGTACTTC
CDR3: CASSFGISYEQYF

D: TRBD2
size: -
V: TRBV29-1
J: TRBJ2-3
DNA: TGCAGCGGTTCATTAGCGGGAGGCACAGATACGCAGTATTTT
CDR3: CSGSLAGGTDTQYF

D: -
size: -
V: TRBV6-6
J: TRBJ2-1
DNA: TGTGCCAGCAGTAAAGCTTCCCTAGCCAATGAGCAGTTCTTC
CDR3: CASSKASLANEQFF

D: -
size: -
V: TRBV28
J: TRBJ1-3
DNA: TGTGCCAGCAGTTTACGAGGGCGCTCTGGAAACACCATATATTTT
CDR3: CASSLRGRSGNTIYF

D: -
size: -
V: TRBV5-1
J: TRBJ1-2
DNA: TGCGCCAGCAGCTTGGCCAGCCTAGGCAACGATGGCTACACCTTC
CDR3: CASSLASLGNDGYTF

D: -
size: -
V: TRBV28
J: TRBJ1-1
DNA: TGTGCCAGCAGTCCCCCGGGTTACACTGAAGCTTTCTTT
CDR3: CASSPPGYTEAFF

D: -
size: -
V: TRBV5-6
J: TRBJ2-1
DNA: TGTGCCTCCGGGGAGGTCGGGTCCTACAATGAGCAGTTCTTC
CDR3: CASGEVGSYNEQFF

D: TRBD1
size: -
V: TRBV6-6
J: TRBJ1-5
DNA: TGTGCCAGCAGTCATTCCGGACAGGGCCCCAATCAGCCCCAGCATTTT
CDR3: CASSHSGQGPNQPQHF

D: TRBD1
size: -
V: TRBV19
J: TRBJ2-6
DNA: TGTGCCAGTAGTTCGCAGGGGGCCTCTGGGGCCAACGTCCTGACTTTC
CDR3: CASSSQGASGANVLTF

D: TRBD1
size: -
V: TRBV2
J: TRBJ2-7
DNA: TGTGCCAGCGGCCGGGACAGGTCCAGCTCCTACGAGCAGTACTTC
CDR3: CASGRDRSSSYEQYF

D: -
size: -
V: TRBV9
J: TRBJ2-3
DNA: TGTGCCAGCAGCGTAGGAGTCACAGATACGCAGTATTTT
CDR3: CASSVGVTDTQYF

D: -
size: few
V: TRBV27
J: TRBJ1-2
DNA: TGTGCCAGCAGTTTATCCGCCTCCGCAGGTGGCTACACCTTC
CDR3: CASSLSASAGGYTF

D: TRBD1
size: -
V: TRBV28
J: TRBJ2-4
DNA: TGTGCCAGCAGTTCAGGGGGTAAAGTCAAAAACATTCAGTACTTC
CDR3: CASSSGGKVKNIQYF

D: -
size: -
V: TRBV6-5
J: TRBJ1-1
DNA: TGTGCCAGCAGTTACTTCCAGGGGAACACTGAAGCTTTCTTT
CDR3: CASSYFQGNTEAFF

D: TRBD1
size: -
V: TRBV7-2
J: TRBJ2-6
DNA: TGTGCCAGCAGCTCCGGGACAGGAATCTCTGGGGCCAACGTCCTGACTTTC
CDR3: CASSSGTGISGANVLTF

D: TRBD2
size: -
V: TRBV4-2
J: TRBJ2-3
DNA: TGTGCCAGCAGCCAAGAGGGGAGACTAGCGGGTGCAGATACGCAGTATTTT
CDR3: CASSQEGRLAGADTQYF

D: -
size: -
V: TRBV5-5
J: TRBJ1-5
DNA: TGTGCCAGCAGCTTGTTGCAAGGGCGGGCACAGCCCCAGCATTTT
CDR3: CASSLLQGRAQPQHF

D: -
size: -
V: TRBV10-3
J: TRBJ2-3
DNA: TGTGCCATCAGGAACTACTCCCGTTACACAGATACGCAGTATTTT
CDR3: CAIRNYSRYTDTQYF

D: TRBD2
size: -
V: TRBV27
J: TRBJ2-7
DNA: TGTGCCAGCAGTTCCCTCCTAGCGGACCCCTACGAGCAGTACTTC
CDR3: CASSSLLADPYEQYF